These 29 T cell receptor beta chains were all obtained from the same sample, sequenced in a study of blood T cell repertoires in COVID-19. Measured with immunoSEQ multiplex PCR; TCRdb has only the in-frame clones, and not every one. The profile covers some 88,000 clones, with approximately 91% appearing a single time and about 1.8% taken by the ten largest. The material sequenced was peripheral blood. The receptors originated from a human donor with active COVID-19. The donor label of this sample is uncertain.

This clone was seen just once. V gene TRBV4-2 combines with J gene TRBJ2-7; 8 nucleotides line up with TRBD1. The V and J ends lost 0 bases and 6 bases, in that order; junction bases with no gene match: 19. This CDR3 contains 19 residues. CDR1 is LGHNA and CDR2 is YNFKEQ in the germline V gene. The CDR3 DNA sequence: TGTGCCAGCAGCCAAGACCCACAATCTACCGGGACAGGTCAACCCGAGCAGTACTTC. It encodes CASSQDPQSTGTGQPEQYF.

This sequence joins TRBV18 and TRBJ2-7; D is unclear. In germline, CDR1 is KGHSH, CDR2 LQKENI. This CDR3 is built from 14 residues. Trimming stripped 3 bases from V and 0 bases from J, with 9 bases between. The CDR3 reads CASSPAVSSYEQYF. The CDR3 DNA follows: TGTGCCAGCTCACCGGCGGTAAGCTCCTACGAGCAGTACTTC.

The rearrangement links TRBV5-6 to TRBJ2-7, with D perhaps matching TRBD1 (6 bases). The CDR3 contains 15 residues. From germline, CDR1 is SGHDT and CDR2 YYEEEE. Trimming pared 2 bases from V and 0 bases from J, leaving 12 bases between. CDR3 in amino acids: CASSFRGPRSYEQYF. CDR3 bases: TGTGCCAGCAGCTTCAGGGGTCCCCGCTCCTACGAGCAGTACTTC.

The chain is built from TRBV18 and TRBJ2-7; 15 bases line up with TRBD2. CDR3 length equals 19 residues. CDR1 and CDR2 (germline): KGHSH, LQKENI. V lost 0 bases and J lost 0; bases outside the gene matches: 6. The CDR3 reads CASSPPSGLAGGGSYEQYF. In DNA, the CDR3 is TGTGCCAGCTCACCACCGTCTGGACTAGCGGGGGGGGGCTCCTACGAGCAGTACTTC. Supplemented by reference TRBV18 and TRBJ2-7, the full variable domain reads NAGVMQNPRHLVRRRGQEARLRCSPMKGHSHVYWYRQLPEEGLKFMVYLQKENIIDESGMPKERFSAEFPKEGPSILRIQQVVRGDSAAYFCASSPPSGLAGGGSYEQYFGPGTRLTVT.

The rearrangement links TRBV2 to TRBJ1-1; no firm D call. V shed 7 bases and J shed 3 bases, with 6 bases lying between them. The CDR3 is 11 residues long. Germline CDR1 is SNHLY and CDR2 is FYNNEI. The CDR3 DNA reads TGTGCCAGCACCCGGGACACTGAAGCTTTCTTT. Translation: CASTRDTEAFF.

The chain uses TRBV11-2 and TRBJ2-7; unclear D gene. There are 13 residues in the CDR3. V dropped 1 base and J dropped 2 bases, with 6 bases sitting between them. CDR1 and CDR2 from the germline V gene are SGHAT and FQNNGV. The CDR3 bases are TGTGCCAGCAGCTTAGGTTTAACCTACGAGCAGTACTTC. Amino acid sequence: CASSLGLTYEQYF.

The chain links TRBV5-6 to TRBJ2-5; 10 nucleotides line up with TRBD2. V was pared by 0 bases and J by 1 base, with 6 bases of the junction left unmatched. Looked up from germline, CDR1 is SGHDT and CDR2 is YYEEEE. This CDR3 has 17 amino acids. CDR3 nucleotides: TGTGCCAGCAGCTTGGCGGGTTTAGCGGGGGGCCAAGAGACCCAGTACTTC. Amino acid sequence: CASSLAGLAGGQETQYF.

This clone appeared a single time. This chain's CDR3 is CASSLVGQPYGYTF. For the CDR3, the DNA is TGTGCCAGCAGCTTAGTTGGGCAACCCTATGGCTACACCTTC. V usage is TRBV13 and J usage is TRBJ1-2; D is unclear. V was trimmed by 1 base and J by 4 bases, leaving 10 bases between them. Germline CDR1 and CDR2: PRHDT and FYEKMQ (reference sequence). The CDR3 length is 14 residues.

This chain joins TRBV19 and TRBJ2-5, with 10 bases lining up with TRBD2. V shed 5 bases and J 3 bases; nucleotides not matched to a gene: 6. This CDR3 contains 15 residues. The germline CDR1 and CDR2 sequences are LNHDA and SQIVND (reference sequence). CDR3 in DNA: TGTGCCAGTAGTGAGAGCGGGGGGGCCAAAGAGACCCAGTACTTC. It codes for CASSESGGAKETQYF.

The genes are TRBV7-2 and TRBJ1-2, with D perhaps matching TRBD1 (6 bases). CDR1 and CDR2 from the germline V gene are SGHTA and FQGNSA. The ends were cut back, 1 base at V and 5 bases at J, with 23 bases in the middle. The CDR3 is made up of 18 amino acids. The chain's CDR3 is CASSLEGLQAGGGYGYTF. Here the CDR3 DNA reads TGTGCCAGCAGCTTAGAAGGGTTACAGGCGGGAGGGGGTTATGGCTACACCTTC.

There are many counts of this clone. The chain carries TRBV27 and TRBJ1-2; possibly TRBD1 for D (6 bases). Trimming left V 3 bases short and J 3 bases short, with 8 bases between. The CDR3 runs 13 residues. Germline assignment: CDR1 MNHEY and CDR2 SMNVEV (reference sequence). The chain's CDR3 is CASSFNRDYGYTF. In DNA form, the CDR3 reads TGTGCCAGCAGTTTTAACAGGGACTATGGCTACACCTTC.

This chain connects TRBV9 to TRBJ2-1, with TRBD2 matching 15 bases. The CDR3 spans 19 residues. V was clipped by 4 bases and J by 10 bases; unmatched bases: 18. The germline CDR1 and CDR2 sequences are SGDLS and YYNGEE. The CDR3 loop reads CASSPPPRTSGGAVGEQFF. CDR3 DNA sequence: TGTGCCAGCAGCCCACCCCCCCGGACTAGCGGGGGGGCGGTGGGGGAGCAGTTCTTC. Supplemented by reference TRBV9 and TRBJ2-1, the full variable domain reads DSGVTQTPKHLITATGQRVTLRCSPRSGDLSVYWYQQSLDQGLQFLIQYYNGEERAKGNILERFSAQQFPDLHSELNLSSLELGDSALYFCASSPPPRTSGGAVGEQFFGPGTRLTVL.

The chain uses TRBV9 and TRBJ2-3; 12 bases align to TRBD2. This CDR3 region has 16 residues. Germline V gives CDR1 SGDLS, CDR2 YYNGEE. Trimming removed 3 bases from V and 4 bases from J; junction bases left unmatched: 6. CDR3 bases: TGTGCCAGCAGCGGATGGACTAGCGGGGTCTCAGATACGCAGTATTTT. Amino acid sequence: CASSGWTSGVSDTQYF.

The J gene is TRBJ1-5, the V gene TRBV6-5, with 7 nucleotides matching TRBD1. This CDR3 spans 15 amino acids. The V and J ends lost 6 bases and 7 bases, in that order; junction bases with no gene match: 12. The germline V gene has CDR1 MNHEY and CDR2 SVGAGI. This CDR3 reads CASRDGDSPRQPQHF. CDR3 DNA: TGTGCCAGCAGAGATGGGGACAGCCCTAGACAGCCCCAGCATTTT.

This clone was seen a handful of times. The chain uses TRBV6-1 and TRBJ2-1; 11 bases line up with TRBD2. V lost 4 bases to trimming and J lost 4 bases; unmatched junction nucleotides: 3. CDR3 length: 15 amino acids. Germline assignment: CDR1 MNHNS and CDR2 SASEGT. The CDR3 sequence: CASSGASGGYNEQFF. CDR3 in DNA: TGTGCCAGCAGTGGAGCTAGCGGGGGGTACAATGAGCAGTTCTTC.

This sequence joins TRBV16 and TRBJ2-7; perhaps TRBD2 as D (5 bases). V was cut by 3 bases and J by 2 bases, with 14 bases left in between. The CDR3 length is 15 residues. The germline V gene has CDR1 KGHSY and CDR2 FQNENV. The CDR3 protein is CASSHLGMATYEQYF. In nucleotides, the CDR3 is TGTGCCAGCAGCCATCTCGGGATGGCTACCTACGAGCAGTACTTC.

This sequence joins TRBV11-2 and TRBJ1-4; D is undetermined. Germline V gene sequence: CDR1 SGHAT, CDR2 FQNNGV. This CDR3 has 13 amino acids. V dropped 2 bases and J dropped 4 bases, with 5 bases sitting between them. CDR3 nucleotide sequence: TGTGCCAGCAGCTTAACAGATAATGAAAAACTGTTTTTT. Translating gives CASSLTDNEKLFF.

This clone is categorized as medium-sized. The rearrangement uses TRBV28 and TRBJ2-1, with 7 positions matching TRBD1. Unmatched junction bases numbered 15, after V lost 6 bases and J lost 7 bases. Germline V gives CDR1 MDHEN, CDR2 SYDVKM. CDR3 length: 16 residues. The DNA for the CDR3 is TGTGCCAGCAGGGGACGTGTGACAGGGAAGTTGAATGAGCAGTTCTTC. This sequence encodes CASRGRVTGKLNEQFF.

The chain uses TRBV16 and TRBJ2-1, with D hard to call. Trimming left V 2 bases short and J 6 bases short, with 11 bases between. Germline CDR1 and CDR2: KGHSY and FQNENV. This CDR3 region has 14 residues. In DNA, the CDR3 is TGTGCCAGCAGCCAAACGGCAGCGACCAATGAGCAGTTCTTC. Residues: CASSQTAATNEQFF.

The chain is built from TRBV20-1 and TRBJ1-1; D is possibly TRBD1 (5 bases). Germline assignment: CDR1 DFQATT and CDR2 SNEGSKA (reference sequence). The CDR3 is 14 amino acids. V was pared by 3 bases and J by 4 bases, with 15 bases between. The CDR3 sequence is CSASNLAGGTEAFF. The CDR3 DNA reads TGCAGTGCTAGTAATCTGGCCGGGGGCACTGAAGCTTTCTTT.

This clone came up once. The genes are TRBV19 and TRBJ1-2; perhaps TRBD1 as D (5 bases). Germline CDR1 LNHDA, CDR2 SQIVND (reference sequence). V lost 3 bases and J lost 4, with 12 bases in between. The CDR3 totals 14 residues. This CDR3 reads CASSIPGGTYGYTF. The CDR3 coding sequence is TGTGCCAGTAGTATCCCCGGCGGGACCTATGGCTACACCTTC.

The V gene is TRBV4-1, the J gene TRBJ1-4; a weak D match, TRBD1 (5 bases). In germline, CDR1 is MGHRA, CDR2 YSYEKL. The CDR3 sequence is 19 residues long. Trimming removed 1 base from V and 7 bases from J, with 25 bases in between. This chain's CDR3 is CASSQASGSRRGRIEKLFF. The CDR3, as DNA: TGCGCCAGCAGCCAAGCAAGCGGTTCACGGAGGGGACGGATTGAAAAACTGTTTTTT.

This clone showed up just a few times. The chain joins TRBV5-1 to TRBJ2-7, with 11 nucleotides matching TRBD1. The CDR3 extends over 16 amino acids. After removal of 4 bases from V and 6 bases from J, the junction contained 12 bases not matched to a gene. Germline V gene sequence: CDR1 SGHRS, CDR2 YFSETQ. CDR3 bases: TGCGCCAGCAGCATCCTCGGGACCGGGACAGGGGGCGAGCAGTACTTC. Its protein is CASSILGTGTGGEQYF.

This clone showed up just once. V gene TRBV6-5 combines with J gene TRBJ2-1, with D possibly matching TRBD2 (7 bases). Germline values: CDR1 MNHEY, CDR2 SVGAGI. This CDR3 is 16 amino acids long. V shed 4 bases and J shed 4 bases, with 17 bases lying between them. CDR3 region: CASSLTGGAGYNEQFF. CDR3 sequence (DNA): TGTGCCAGCAGTTTAACTGGGGGGGCGGGGTACAATGAGCAGTTCTTC.

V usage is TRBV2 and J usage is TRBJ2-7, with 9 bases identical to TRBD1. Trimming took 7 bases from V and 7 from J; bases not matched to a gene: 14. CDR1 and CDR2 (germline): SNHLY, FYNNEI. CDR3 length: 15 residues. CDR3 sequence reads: CASTFLGQGSLEQYF. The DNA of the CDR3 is TGTGCCAGCACCTTTCTGGGACAGGGATCCTTGGAGCAGTACTTC.

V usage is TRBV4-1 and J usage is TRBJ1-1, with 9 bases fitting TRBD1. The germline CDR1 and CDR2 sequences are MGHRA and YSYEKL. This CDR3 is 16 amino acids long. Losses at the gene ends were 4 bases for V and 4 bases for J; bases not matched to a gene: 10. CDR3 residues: CASSRLHRGQATEAFF. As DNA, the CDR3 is TGCGCCAGCAGCCGCCTCCACAGGGGGCAGGCCACTGAAGCTTTCTTT.

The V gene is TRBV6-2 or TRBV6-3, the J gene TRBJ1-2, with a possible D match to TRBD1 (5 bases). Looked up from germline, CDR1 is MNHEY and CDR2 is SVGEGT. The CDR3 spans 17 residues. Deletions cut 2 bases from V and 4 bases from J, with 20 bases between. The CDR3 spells CASSYPLRDFGFYGYTF. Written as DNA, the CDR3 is TGTGCCAGCAGTTACCCTCTCCGGGACTTTGGGTTCTATGGCTACACCTTC.

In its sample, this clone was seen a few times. DNA for the CDR3: TGTGCCAGCAGCTCTGCCAGACAGGGAAACGAGCAGTACTTC. It translates to CASSSARQGNEQYF. This chain joins TRBV7-9 and TRBJ2-7, with 7 bases that match TRBD1. V was clipped by 4 bases and J by 5 bases; unmatched bases: 8. CDR1 SEHNR and CDR2 FQNEAQ come from the germline V gene (reference sequence). The CDR3 is made up of 14 amino acids.

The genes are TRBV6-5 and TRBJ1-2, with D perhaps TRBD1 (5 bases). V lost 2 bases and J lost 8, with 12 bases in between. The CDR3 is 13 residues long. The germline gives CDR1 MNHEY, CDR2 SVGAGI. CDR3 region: CASSYDGARGYTF. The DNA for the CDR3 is TGTGCCAGCAGTTACGATGGGGCGCGGGGCTACACCTTC.